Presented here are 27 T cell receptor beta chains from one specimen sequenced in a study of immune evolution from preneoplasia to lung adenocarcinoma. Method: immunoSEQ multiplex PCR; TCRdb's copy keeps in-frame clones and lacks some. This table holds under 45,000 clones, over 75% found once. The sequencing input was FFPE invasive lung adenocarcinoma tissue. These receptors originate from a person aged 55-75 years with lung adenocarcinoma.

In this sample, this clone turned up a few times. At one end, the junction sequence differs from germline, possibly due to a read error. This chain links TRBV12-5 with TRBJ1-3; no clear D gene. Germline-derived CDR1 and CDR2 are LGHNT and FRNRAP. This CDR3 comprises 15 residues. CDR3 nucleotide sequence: TGTGCTAGTGGTTTGGTAGTCGGACGTGGAGACACCATATATTTT. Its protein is CASGLVVGRGDTIYF. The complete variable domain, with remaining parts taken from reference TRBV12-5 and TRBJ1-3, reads DARVTQTPRHKVTEMGQEVTMRCQPILGHNTVFWYRQTMMQGLELLAYFRNRAPLDDSGMPKDRFSAEMPDATLATLKIQPSEPRDSAVYFCASGLVVGRGDTIYFGEGSWLTVV.

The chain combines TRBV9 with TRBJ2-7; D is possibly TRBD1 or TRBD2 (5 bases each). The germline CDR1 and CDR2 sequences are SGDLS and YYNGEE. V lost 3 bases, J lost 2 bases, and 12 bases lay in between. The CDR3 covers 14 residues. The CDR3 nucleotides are TGTGCCAGCAGCGGAGGGACCGCCCCCTACGAGCAGTACTTC. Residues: CASSGGTAPYEQYF.

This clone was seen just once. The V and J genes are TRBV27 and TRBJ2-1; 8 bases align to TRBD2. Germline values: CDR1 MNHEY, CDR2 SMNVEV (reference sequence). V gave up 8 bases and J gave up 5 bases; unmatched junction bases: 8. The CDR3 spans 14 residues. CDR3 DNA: TGTGCCAGCTCCACGATTAGCGGGAACAATGAGCAGTTCTTC. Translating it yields CASSTISGNNEQFF.

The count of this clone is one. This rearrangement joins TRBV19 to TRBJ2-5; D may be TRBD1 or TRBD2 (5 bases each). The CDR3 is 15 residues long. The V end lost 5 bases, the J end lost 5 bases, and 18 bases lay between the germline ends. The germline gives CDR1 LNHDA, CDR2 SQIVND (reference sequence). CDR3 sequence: CASSAGARRMETQYF. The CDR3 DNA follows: TGTGCCAGTAGTGCCGGGGCCCGGAGGATGGAGACCCAGTACTTC.

Written as DNA, the CDR3 is TGTGCCAGCAGCTTGCGTAGGACAAGGTTAGATACGCAGTATTTT. As protein: CASSLRRTRLDTQYF. The chain has TRBV7-2 and TRBJ2-3; perhaps TRBD1 as D (5 bases). The germline V gene encodes CDR1 SGHTA and CDR2 FQGNSA. Deletions cut 3 bases from V and 5 bases from J, with 15 bases between. CDR3 size: 15 residues.

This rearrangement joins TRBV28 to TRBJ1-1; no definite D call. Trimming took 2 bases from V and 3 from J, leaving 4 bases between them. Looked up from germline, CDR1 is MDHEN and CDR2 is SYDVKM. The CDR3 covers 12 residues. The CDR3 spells CASSLGYTEAFF. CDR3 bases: TGTGCCAGCAGTTTAGGGTACACTGAAGCTTTCTTT.

This CDR3 reads CASSSLAGGITGELFF. The DNA of the CDR3 is TGTGCCAGCAGCTCACTAGCGGGAGGTATCACCGGGGAGCTGTTTTTT. The chain employs TRBV13 and TRBJ2-2; 12 bases fit TRBD2. Germline values: CDR1 PRHDT, CDR2 FYEKMQ (reference sequence). CDR3 size: 16 residues. The V segment lost 4 bases and the J segment 4 bases; nucleotides outside the gene matches: 4.

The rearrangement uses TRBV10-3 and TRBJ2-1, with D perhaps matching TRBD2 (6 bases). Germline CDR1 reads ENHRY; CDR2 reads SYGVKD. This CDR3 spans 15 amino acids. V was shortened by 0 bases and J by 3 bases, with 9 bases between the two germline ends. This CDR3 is CAISESGGNYNEQFF. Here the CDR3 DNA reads TGTGCCATCAGTGAGTCGGGGGGAAACTACAATGAGCAGTTCTTC.

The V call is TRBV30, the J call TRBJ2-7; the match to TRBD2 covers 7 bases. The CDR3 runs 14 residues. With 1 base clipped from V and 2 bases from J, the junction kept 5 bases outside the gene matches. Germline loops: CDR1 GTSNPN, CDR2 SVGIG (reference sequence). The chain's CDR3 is CAWSAASGPYEQYF. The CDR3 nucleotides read TGTGCCTGGAGTGCGGCTAGCGGCCCCTACGAGCAGTACTTC.

The CDR3 here is CASSRAEGGTEAFF. In DNA form, the CDR3 reads TGTGCCAGCAGCCGAGCAGAGGGGGGTACTGAAGCTTTCTTT. The V gene is TRBV4-2, the J gene TRBJ1-1; perhaps TRBD1 as D (6 bases). The CDR3 runs 14 residues. The ends were cut back, 4 bases at V and 5 bases at J, with 14 bases in the middle. Germline CDR1 LGHNA, CDR2 YNFKEQ.

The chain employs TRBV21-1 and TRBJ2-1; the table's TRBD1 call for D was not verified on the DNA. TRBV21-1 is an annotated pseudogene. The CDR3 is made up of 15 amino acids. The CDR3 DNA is TGTGCCAGCAGCAGTTACCGGACAGACTACAATGAGCAGTTCTTC. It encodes CASSSYRTDYNEQFF.

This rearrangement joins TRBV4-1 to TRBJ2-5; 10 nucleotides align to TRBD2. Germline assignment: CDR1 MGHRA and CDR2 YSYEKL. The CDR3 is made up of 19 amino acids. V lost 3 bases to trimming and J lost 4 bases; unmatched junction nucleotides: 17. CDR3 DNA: TGCGCCAGCAGCCAGCCTAGGTTGAGGAGCGGGAGGGCCCCAGAGACCCAGTACTTC. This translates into CASSQPRLRSGRAPETQYF.

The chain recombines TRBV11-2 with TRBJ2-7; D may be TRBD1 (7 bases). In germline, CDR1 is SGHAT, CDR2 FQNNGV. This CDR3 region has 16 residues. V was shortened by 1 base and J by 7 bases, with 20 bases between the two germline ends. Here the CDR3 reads CASSLAPHRGGGEQYF. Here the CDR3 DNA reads TGTGCCAGCAGCTTAGCCCCTCACAGGGGAGGCGGGGAGCAGTACTTC.

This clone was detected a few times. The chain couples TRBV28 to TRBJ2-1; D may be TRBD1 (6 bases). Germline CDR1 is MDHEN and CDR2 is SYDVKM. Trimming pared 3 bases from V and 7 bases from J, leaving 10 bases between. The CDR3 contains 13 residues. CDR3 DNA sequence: TGTGCCAGCAGTTTCTGGCAGGGGAATGAGCAGTTCTTC. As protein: CASSFWQGNEQFF.

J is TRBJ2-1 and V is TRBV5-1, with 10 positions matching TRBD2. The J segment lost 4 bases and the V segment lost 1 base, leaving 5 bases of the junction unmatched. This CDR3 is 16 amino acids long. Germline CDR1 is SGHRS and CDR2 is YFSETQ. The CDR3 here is CASSLQLAGIYNEQFF. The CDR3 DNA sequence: TGCGCCAGCAGCTTGCAACTAGCGGGGATTTACAATGAGCAGTTCTTC.

DNA of the CDR3: TGCGCCAGCAGCTTGTTTTCCAGCGAGACTGAAGCTTTCTTT. This gives the protein CASSLFSSETEAFF. This sequence joins TRBV5-1 and TRBJ1-1, with D uncertain. The CDR3 is made up of 14 amino acids. The V gene lost 1 base and the J gene lost 5 bases, with 12 bases spanning the gap. From germline, CDR1 is SGHRS and CDR2 YFSETQ.

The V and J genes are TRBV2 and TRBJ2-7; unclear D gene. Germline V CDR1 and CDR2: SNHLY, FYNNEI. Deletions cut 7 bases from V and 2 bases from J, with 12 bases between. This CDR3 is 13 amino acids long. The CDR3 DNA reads TGTGCCAGCATCCAGCTCCCTACCTACGAGCAGTACTTC. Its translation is CASIQLPTYEQYF.

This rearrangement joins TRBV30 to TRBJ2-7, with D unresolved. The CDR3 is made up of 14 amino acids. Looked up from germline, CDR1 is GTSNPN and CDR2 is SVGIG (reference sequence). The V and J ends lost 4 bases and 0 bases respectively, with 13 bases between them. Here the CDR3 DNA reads TGTGCCTGGAAGGAGACACCGAGCTCCTACGAGCAGTACTTC. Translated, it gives CAWKETPSSYEQYF.

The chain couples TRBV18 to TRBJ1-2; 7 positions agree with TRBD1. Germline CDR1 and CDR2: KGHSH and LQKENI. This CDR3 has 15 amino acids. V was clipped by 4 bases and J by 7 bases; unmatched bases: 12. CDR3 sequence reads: CASSQGIGTERGYTF. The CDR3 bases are TGTGCCAGCTCACAAGGTATCGGGACAGAGCGTGGCTACACCTTC.

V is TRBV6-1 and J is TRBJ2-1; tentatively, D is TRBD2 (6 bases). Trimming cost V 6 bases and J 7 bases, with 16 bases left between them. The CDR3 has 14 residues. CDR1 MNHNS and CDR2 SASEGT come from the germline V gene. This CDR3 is CASSGLRAGNEQFF. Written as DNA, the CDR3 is TGTGCCAGCAGCGGACTTCGCGCGGGGAATGAGCAGTTCTTC.

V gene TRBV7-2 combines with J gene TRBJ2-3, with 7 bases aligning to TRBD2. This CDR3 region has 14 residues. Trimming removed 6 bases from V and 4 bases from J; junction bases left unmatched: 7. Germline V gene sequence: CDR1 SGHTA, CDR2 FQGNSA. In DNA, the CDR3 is TGTGCCAGCAGTTCCCGGGAGGCGCCAGATACGCAGTATTTT. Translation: CASSSREAPDTQYF.

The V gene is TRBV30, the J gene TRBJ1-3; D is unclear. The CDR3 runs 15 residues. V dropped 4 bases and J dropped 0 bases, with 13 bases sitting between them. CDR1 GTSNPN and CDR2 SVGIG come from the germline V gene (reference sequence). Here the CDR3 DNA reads TGTGCCTGGACACGAAACACCGGCTCTGGAAACACCATATATTTT. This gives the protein CAWTRNTGSGNTIYF.

The DNA of the CDR3 is TGTGCCTGGAGCCCAGGGGGGGCAGTCTGGACCGGGGAGCTGTTTTTT. Translation gives CAWSPGGAVWTGELFF. This rearrangement joins TRBV30 to TRBJ2-2; tentatively, D is TRBD1 or TRBD2 (7 bases each). V was cut by 3 bases and J by 5 bases, with 19 bases left in between. Looked up from germline, CDR1 is GTSNPN and CDR2 is SVGIG (reference sequence). CDR3 length: 16 residues.

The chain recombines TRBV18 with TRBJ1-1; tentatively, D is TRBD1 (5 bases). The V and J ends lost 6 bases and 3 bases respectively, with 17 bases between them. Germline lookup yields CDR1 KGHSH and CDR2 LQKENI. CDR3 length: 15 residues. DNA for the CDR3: TGTGCCAGCTCCCACGGGGGGGTTCGGGACACTGAAGCTTTCTTT. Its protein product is CASSHGGVRDTEAFF.

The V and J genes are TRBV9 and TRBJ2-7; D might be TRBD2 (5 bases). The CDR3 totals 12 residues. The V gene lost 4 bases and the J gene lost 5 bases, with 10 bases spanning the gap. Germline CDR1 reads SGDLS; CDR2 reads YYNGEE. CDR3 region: CASSPTGDEQYF. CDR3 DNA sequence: TGTGCCAGCAGCCCCACCGGGGACGAGCAGTACTTC.

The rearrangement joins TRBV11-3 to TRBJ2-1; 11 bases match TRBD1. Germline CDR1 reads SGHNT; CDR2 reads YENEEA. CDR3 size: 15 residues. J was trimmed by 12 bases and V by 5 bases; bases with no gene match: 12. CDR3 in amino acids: CASSPGTGGGVGQFF. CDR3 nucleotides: TGTGCCAGCAGCCCCGGGACAGGGGGAGGAGTGGGGCAGTTCTTC.

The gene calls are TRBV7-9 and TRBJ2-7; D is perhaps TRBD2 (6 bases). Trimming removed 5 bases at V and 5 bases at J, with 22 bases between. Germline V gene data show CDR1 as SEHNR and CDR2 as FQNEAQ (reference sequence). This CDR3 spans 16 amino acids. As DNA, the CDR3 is TGTGCCAGCAGCCTCCGGGAGACAGAGCGGCCCCACGAGCAGTACTTC. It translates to CASSLRETERPHEQYF.